These 17 T cell receptor beta chains share one sample of origin, sequenced in a study of cytomegalovirus exposure and HLA in healthy donors. The PCR was carried out with 60 Vbeta primers and 13 Jbeta primers. This table comes from immunoSEQ multiplex PCR, and its TCRdb copy is limited to in-frame clones, with some not included. This table holds about 180,000 clones, around 77% found once. Material for sequencing was PBMCs. These receptors all stem from a man aged 55 to 70 in good health and CMV-seronegative.

The V call is TRBV6-6, the J call TRBJ1-1, with 8 bases matching TRBD1. CDR3 length equals 15 residues. Germline V lookup: CDR1 MNHNY, CDR2 SVGAGI (reference sequence). The V and J ends lost 6 bases and 2 bases, in that order; junction bases with no gene match: 8. The CDR3 loop is CASRTRRGRNTEAFF. The CDR3 nucleotides read TGTGCCAGCAGAACCCGCAGGGGGCGAAACACTGAAGCTTTCTTT.

The chain has TRBV18 and TRBJ2-1; TRBD1 might be the D (5 bases). The CDR3 runs to 16 residues. V lost 0 bases to trimming and J lost 2 bases, with 11 bases between them. CDR1 is KGHSH and CDR2 is LQKENI in the germline V gene. CDR3 loop: CASSPPSQGPYNEQFF. The CDR3 DNA reads as TGTGCCAGCTCACCACCGAGCCAGGGCCCCTACAATGAGCAGTTCTTC. Supplemented by reference TRBV18 and TRBJ2-1, the full variable domain reads NAGVMQNPRHLVRRRGQEARLRCSPMKGHSHVYWYRQLPEEGLKFMVYLQKENIIDESGMPKERFSAEFPKEGPSILRIQQVVRGDSAAYFCASSPPSQGPYNEQFFGPGTRLTVL.

This chain joins TRBV12-2 and TRBJ1-5; the DNA was not compared with TRBD1, the D call given in the table. TRBV12-2 corresponds to a pseudogene. This CDR3 comprises 17 residues. The CDR3 loop reads CASRSGQPRGSNQPQNF. CDR3 in DNA: TGTGCAAGTCGCTCGGGACAGCCAAGGGGTAGCAATCAGCCCCAGAATTTT.

V and J are TRBV4-2 and TRBJ2-5; 11 bases align to TRBD2. The J call may be incorrect, as the DNA end agrees better with TRBJ2-7. The germline gives CDR1 LGHNA, CDR2 YNFKEQ. CDR3 length equals 15 residues. The CDR3 sequence is CASSPTSGGTYEQYF. The CDR3 DNA sequence: TGTGCCAGCAGCCCCACTAGCGGGGGTACCTACGAGCAGTACTTC.

This clone is a singleton in its sample. The chain couples TRBV5-4 to TRBJ2-2, with D perhaps matching TRBD2 (6 bases). Looked up from germline, CDR1 is SGHNT and CDR2 is YYREEE (reference sequence). This CDR3 spans 14 amino acids. The ends were cut back, 5 bases at V and 6 bases at J, with 14 bases in the middle. CDR3 region: CASSIGGAAGELFF. The CDR3 DNA sequence: TGTGCCAGCAGTATAGGAGGGGCGGCCGGGGAGCTGTTTTTT.

The V call is TRBV19, the J call TRBJ2-2; weak D call: TRBD2 (5 bases). Looked up from germline, CDR1 is LNHDA and CDR2 is SQIVND (reference sequence). V lost 7 bases and J 3 bases, leaving 12 bases between the germline ends. This CDR3 comprises 14 residues. The CDR3 sequence: CASTWSSYTGELFF. In nucleotides, the CDR3 is TGTGCCAGTACCTGGTCTAGCTACACCGGGGAGCTGTTTTTT.

This clone was seen a single time. The chain joins TRBV5-5 to TRBJ2-5; 7 nucleotides align to TRBD1. The length of the CDR3 is 15 residues. Trimming took 1 base from V and 2 from J; bases not matched to a gene: 5. Per the germline V gene, CDR1 is SGHKS and CDR2 is YYEKEE (reference sequence). The CDR3 nucleotides read TGTGCCAGCAGCTTGATTCCGGGACAGCAAGAGACCCAGTACTTC. Residues: CASSLIPGQQETQYF.

In its sample, this clone was seen once. V gene TRBV6-6 combines with J gene TRBJ1-5; D gene unclear. Trimming took off 0 bases at V and 5 bases at J, with 5 bases between the two ends. Germline V lookup: CDR1 MNHNY, CDR2 SVGAGI (reference sequence). CDR3 length: 13 amino acids. CDR3 loop: CASSYSGDQPQHF. The DNA of the CDR3 is TGTGCCAGCAGTTACTCCGGTGATCAGCCCCAGCATTTT.

The chain uses TRBV29-1 and TRBJ2-5; maybe TRBD1 (5 bases). Germline values: CDR1 SQVTM, CDR2 ANQGSEA. Trimming removed 4 bases from V and 3 bases from J, with 15 bases in between. This CDR3 is 14 amino acids long. The CDR3 nucleotides are TGCAGCGTTGGACGGGCAGGGTCCAAAGAGACCCAGTACTTC. Protein: CSVGRAGSKETQYF.

This chain uses TRBV7-3 with TRBJ2-1; TRBD2 matches 10 bases. The trim removed 5 bases at V and 4 bases at J, leaving 8 bases unmatched. CDR1 is SGHTA, CDR2 FQGTGA, per germline. This CDR3 spans 16 amino acids. CDR3 amino acids: CASSPRLAGVYNEQFF. CDR3 DNA: TGTGCCAGCAGCCCCCGGCTAGCGGGAGTGTACAATGAGCAGTTCTTC.

The chain joins TRBV4-2 to TRBJ2-1; TRBD2 matches at 10 bases. Germline V gives CDR1 LGHNA, CDR2 YNFKEQ. V shed 2 bases, J shed 12 bases, and the junction held 13 bases outside the gene matches. The CDR3 totals 16 residues. The CDR3 nucleotides read TGTGCCAGCAGCCAAAGGGGACTAGCGCCCATGACGGGGCAGTTCTTC. This encodes CASSQRGLAPMTGQFF.

With regard to this clone: The same CDR3 can be traced to other DNA sequences in this sample. The genes are TRBV10-3 and TRBJ2-1; 11 nucleotides align to TRBD2. This CDR3 spans 15 amino acids. Germline V gene lookup returns CDR1 ENHRY and CDR2 SYGVKD. V lost 0 bases and J lost 6; bases outside the gene matches: 1. The DNA of the CDR3 is TGTGCCATCAGTGAGTCAGGGACTAGCGGCAATGAGCAGTTCTTC. Translating gives CAISESGTSGNEQFF.

This clone has only a few counts. The V call is TRBV29-1, the J call TRBJ1-1; 8 bases match TRBD1. Germline assignment: CDR1 SQVTM and CDR2 ANQGSEA. V dropped 7 bases and J dropped 6; count of bases not matched to a gene: 1. The CDR3 covers 10 residues. CDR3 amino acids: CSAQGAEAFF. The CDR3 nucleotides are TGCAGCGCACAGGGGGCTGAAGCTTTCTTT. The full variable domain, rest sourced from reference TRBV29-1 and TRBJ1-1, is SAVISQKPSRDICQRGTSLTIQCQVDSQVTMMFWYRQQPGQSLTLIATANQGSEATYESGFVIDKFPISRPNLTFSTLTVSNMSPEDSSIYLCSAQGAEAFFGQGTRLTVV.

The V gene is TRBV18, the J gene TRBJ2-6; D might be TRBD1 (5 bases). The V gene lost 5 bases and the J gene lost 0 bases, with 8 bases spanning the gap. Germline assignment: CDR1 KGHSH and CDR2 LQKENI. This CDR3 has 15 residues. The CDR3 spells CASSDRISGANVLTF. The CDR3 bases are TGTGCCAGCTCAGACAGAATCTCTGGGGCCAACGTCCTGACTTTC.

About this clone itself: Other DNA sequences in this specimen translate into the identical CDR3. The CDR3 sequence is CASSTGTEAFF. The CDR3 DNA reads TGTGCCAGCTCAACAGGGACGGAAGCTTTCTTT. The chain joins TRBV18 to TRBJ1-1, with a possible D match to TRBD1 (6 bases). V was cut by 5 bases and J by 8 bases, with 9 bases left in between. CDR1 is KGHSH, CDR2 LQKENI, per germline. The CDR3 runs to 11 residues. The entire variable domain, with the rest obtained from reference TRBV18 and TRBJ1-1, is as follows: NAGVMQNPRHLVRRRGQEARLRCSPMKGHSHVYWYRQLPEEGLKFMVYLQKENIIDESGMPKERFSAEFPKEGPSILRIQQVVRGDSAAYFCASSTGTEAFFGQGTRLTVV.

The chain recombines TRBV5-4 with TRBJ2-7; TRBD2 matches at 7 bases. V lost 0 bases, J lost 2 bases, and 5 bases stayed unmatched. In germline, CDR1 is SGHNT, CDR2 YYREEE (reference sequence). The CDR3 extends over 15 amino acids. The CDR3 reads CASSLGLAGAYEQYF. DNA for the CDR3: TGTGCCAGCAGCTTGGGTCTGGCGGGAGCCTACGAGCAGTACTTC.

The rearrangement uses TRBV5-1 and TRBJ1-6; TRBD1 might be the D (6 bases). The CDR3 runs 18 residues. V lost 4 bases and J lost 7, with 24 bases in between. Germline V gene lookup returns CDR1 SGHRS and CDR2 YFSETQ. The CDR3 spells CASSLMWSGAASNSPLHF. In nucleotides, the CDR3 is TGCGCCAGCAGCCTGATGTGGTCAGGGGCCGCTTCGAATTCACCCCTCCACTTT.